Described below is a single T cell receptor beta chain sequence and its context. The target antigen is unknown. This record belongs to a study of OX40 agonist ivuxolimab in advanced cancers. Study-level background: Every patient in dose escalation had hepatocellular carcinoma, melanoma, renal cell or head and neck cancer. The eligibility criteria allowed prior anti-PD-1, anti-PD-L1 or anti-CTLA-4 therapy, and about 40% had some.

Here immunoSEQ multiplex PCR was the method, and the copy in TCRdb shows in-frame clones only, minus some. Among roughly 25,000 clones, around 80% were seen once, and the ten largest hold under 1.5%. Trimming shortened V by 6 bases and J by 2 bases, and 5 bases separated the two germline ends. This CDR3 comprises 13 residues. Germline V CDR1 and CDR2: MNHEY, SVGAGI. Overall study results and limits: More expanded clones were seen, on average, in CD8+ T cells than in CD4+. At doses 0.1 to 3.0 mg/kg, CD4+ and CD8+ clones expanded.

The receptor's source is an adult with an advanced solid tumor such as melanoma, head and neck, liver or kidney cancer. This rearrangement joins TRBV6-5 to TRBJ2-6; D not certain. The starting material was CD4+ or CD8+ T cells sorted from blood, obtained in a trial of the OX40 agonist ivuxolimab. The CDR3 spells CASSEPGANVLTF. In nucleotides, the CDR3 is TGTGCCAGCAGCGAGCCTGGGGCCAACGTCCTGACTTTC.